The 30 T cell receptor beta chains in this list originate from one sample, sequenced in a study of shared clonotypes between healthy human individuals. TCRdb's copy holds only in-frame clones and misses some; the assay was immunoSEQ multiplex PCR. This sample yields about 100,000 clones, of which approximately 51% are seen a single time; around 16% belongs to the top ten. Material for sequencing was PBMCs. Receptors were obtained from a woman in her 40s in good health. Some clones in this sample may be carry-over from other donors' samples.

The rearrangement uses TRBV30 and TRBJ1-5; TRBD1 matches 8 bases. The CDR3 is made up of 14 amino acids. V lost 5 bases to trimming and J lost 5 bases; unmatched junction nucleotides: 8. In germline, CDR1 is GTSNPN, CDR2 SVGIG (reference sequence). The CDR3 DNA follows: TGTGCCTGGTCACGGGACAGGTTGGATCAGCCCCAGCATTTT. As protein: CAWSRDRLDQPQHF.

The chain employs TRBV19 and TRBJ2-6; maybe TRBD1 (6 bases). The V gene's germline CDR1 is LNHDA and CDR2 SQIVND (reference sequence). V gave up 4 bases and J gave up 0 bases, with 10 bases separating them. This CDR3 has 16 residues. The CDR3 sequence: CASSTGVSSGANVLTF. The CDR3 coding sequence is TGTGCCAGTAGTACAGGGGTGAGCTCTGGGGCCAACGTCCTGACTTTC.

This clone was counted only a few times. This sample also contains other DNA sequences that code for the same CDR3. The chain has TRBV7-9 and TRBJ1-2, with D unclear. The V end was cut by 3 bases, the J end by 7 bases, with 15 bases between. Germline CDR1 and CDR2: SEHNR and FQNEAQ (reference sequence). CDR3 length equals 14 residues. The CDR3 is CASSLGPGWSGYTF. The CDR3 bases are TGTGCCAGCAGCTTGGGCCCGGGTTGGAGTGGCTACACCTTC.

This clone is a singleton in its sample. CDR3 DNA sequence: TGCGCCAGCAGCCAAAAACAGGGGGTGCTCTACGAGCAGTACTTC. Encoded protein: CASSQKQGVLYEQYF. The chain links TRBV4-3 to TRBJ2-7; 8 bases fit TRBD1. The length of the CDR3 is 15 residues. Per germline, CDR1 LGHNA and CDR2 YSLEER. Trimming took 2 bases from V and 3 from J; bases not matched to a gene: 6.

V usage is TRBV30 and J usage is TRBJ1-5; TRBD1 might be the D (6 bases). V was clipped by 6 bases and J by 5 bases, with 17 bases between them. The germline V gene has CDR1 GTSNPN and CDR2 SVGIG (reference sequence). This CDR3 has 14 amino acids. Here the CDR3 DNA reads TGTGCCTGCTCGCAGGGGTTGGTAGATCAGCCCCAGCATTTT. Amino acids: CACSQGLVDQPQHF.

This clone was detected many times. V and J are TRBV2 and TRBJ1-1; D unclear. Germline lookup yields CDR1 SNHLY and CDR2 FYNNEI. The CDR3 consists of 12 residues. Trimming pared 7 bases from V and 3 bases from J, leaving 9 bases between. The CDR3, as DNA: TGTGCCAGCACCGCAGGCTACACTGAAGCTTTCTTT. Translation gives CASTAGYTEAFF.

This clone was seen a single time. The chain uses TRBV5-8 and TRBJ2-1, with D hard to call. V shed 0 bases and J shed 7 bases, with 8 bases lying between them. The CDR3 sequence is 13 residues long. Germline V gene lookup returns CDR1 SGHTS and CDR2 YDEGEE. The CDR3 sequence: CASSLGVGNEQFF. The DNA of the CDR3 is TGTGCCAGCAGCTTGGGAGTCGGGAATGAGCAGTTCTTC. The whole variable domain, remainder taken from reference TRBV5-8 and TRBJ2-1, is EAGVTQSPTHLIKTRGQQATLRCSPISGHTSVYWYQQALGLGLQFLLWYDEGEERNRGNFPPRFSGRQFPNYSSELNVNALELEDSALYLCASSLGVGNEQFFGPGTRLTVL.

The rearrangement uses TRBV6-5 and TRBJ1-2, with D tentatively TRBD1 (6 bases). Looked up from germline, CDR1 is MNHEY and CDR2 is SVGAGI. This CDR3 is built from 14 residues. The germline V and J ends were trimmed by 0 bases and 4 bases, with 9 bases remaining between them. CDR3 amino acids: CASSYSGQSYGYTF. The DNA of the CDR3 is TGTGCCAGCAGTTACTCCGGACAGAGCTATGGCTACACCTTC.

This clone was counted at least ten times. V usage is TRBV10-1 and J usage is TRBJ2-7; tentative D call: TRBD2 (6 bases). Trimming removed 2 bases at V and 3 bases at J, with 14 bases between. The germline V gene has CDR1 WNHNN and CDR2 SYGVQD (reference sequence). The CDR3 runs 15 residues. The CDR3, as DNA: TGCGCCAGCAGTGAGGAGGAGGGCAGATTCTACGAGCAGTACTTC. The encoded protein is CASSEEEGRFYEQYF.

V and J are TRBV5-6 and TRBJ1-5; no reliable D call. The CDR3 is 13 amino acids. V lost 1 base and J lost 7, with 9 bases in between. The germline gives CDR1 SGHDT, CDR2 YYEEEE. The CDR3 reads CASSLRQIQPQHF. DNA for the CDR3: TGTGCCAGCAGCTTGAGGCAAATCCAGCCCCAGCATTTT. Full variable domain (outside the CDR3, taken from reference TRBV5-6 and TRBJ1-5): DAGVTQSPTHLIKTRGQQVTLRCSPKSGHDTVSWYQQALGQGPQFIFQYYEEEERQRGNFPDRFSGHQFPNYSSELNVNALLLGDSALYLCASSLRQIQPQHFGDGTRLSIL.

In regard to this clone: This may be a read error: a much more frequent sequence differs by one nucleotide. This chain joins TRBV11-3 and TRBJ2-3; D might be TRBD1 (6 bases). The CDR3 totals 14 residues. Germline V CDR1 and CDR2: SGHNT, YENEEA. The CDR3 sequence: CAGSIQGPTDTQYF. DNA of the CDR3: TGTGCCGGCAGCATACAGGGACCCACAGATACGCAGTATTTT. The full variable domain, in which reference TRBV11-3 and TRBJ2-3 provide the parts outside the CDR3, is EAGVVQSPRYKIIEKKQPVAFWCNPISGHNTLYWYLQNLGQGPELLIRYENEEAVDDSQLPKDRFSAERLKGVDSTLKIQPAELGDSAVYLCAGSIQGPTDTQYFGPGTRLTVL.

The V gene is TRBV30, the J gene TRBJ2-3, with TRBD1 matching 10 bases. CDR3 size: 16 residues. The V and J ends lost 2 bases and 4 bases, in that order; junction bases with no gene match: 9. Germline values: CDR1 GTSNPN, CDR2 SVGIG (reference sequence). In DNA form, the CDR3 reads TGTGCCTGGAGTTCACATGGGACAGGGGTGGCAGATACGCAGTATTTT. As protein: CAWSSHGTGVADTQYF.

In this sample, this clone turned up a few times. The chain has TRBV28 and TRBJ1-2, with D perhaps matching TRBD1 (5 bases). Trimming took 9 bases from V and 4 from J, leaving 15 bases between them. CDR1 MDHEN and CDR2 SYDVKM come from the germline V gene. The CDR3 runs to 13 residues. CDR3 sequence: CASHQGLFYGYTF. CDR3 DNA: TGTGCCAGTCACCAGGGCCTGTTCTATGGCTACACCTTC.

Notes on this clone: A far larger clone is only one base removed, so a read error is likely. This CDR3 is missing its conserved last phenylalanine or tryptophan, likely due to a read error. This chain connects TRBV6-1 to TRBJ2-3; TRBD1 might be the D (6 bases). The length of the CDR3 is 13 residues. V was trimmed by 7 bases and J by 6 bases, leaving 14 bases between them. Germline CDR1 reads MNHNS; CDR2 reads SASEGT. The CDR3: CASTLGDTDTQYS. The DNA for the CDR3 is TGTGCCAGCACCCTAGGGGACACGGATACGCAGTATTCT.

The chain uses TRBV7-9 and TRBJ1-3; possible D gene TRBD1, 5 bases. Per the germline V gene, CDR1 is SEHNR and CDR2 is FQNEAQ (reference sequence). The germline V and J ends were trimmed by 5 bases and 2 bases, with 16 bases remaining between them. CDR3 length: 16 residues. The CDR3 sequence is CASSPGTVSPGNTIYF. In DNA form, the CDR3 reads TGTGCCAGCAGCCCCGGGACGGTGTCTCCTGGAAACACCATATATTTT.

The rearrangement uses TRBV10-3 and TRBJ2-2; D possibly corresponds to TRBD1 (6 bases). The germline V and J ends were trimmed by 2 bases and 6 bases, with 10 bases remaining between them. Per the germline V gene, CDR1 is ENHRY and CDR2 is SYGVKD. The CDR3 extends over 14 amino acids. DNA for the CDR3: TGTGCCATCAGTGAGAACAGGGACGCCGGGGAGCTGTTTTTT. As protein: CAISENRDAGELFF.

The chain recombines TRBV2 with TRBJ1-5; no clear D gene. Germline V gene data show CDR1 as SNHLY and CDR2 as FYNNEI. Trimming took off 3 bases at V and 0 bases at J, with 18 bases between the two ends. This CDR3 spans 18 amino acids. CDR3 protein: CASSDRVSRRYSNQPQHF. The CDR3 nucleotides read TGTGCCAGCAGTGACAGAGTTTCCCGTAGGTATAGCAATCAGCCCCAGCATTTT.

CDR3 amino acids: CASSFLRDRAYEQYF. As DNA, the CDR3 is TGTGCCAGCAGCTTTCTTCGGGACAGGGCCTACGAGCAGTACTTC. The gene calls are TRBV7-9 and TRBJ2-7; 9 nucleotides line up with TRBD1. Germline assignment: CDR1 SEHNR and CDR2 FQNEAQ (reference sequence). The V gene end was trimmed by 3 bases and the J gene end by 2 bases; junction bases not matched to a gene: 5. This CDR3 comprises 15 residues.

The CDR3 region is CASSFGTDYGYTF. CDR3 DNA sequence: TGTGCCAGCAGTTTCGGGACAGATTATGGCTACACCTTC. The V and J genes are TRBV27 and TRBJ1-2, with 7 nucleotides matching TRBD1. The CDR3 extends over 13 amino acids. Germline V gene lookup returns CDR1 MNHEY and CDR2 SMNVEV (reference sequence). The J segment lost 5 bases and the V segment lost 3 bases, leaving 3 bases of the junction unmatched.

The rearrangement links TRBV9 to TRBJ1-3, with TRBD1 matching over 7 bases. Unmatched junction bases numbered 12, after V lost 3 bases and J lost 3 bases. This CDR3 contains 17 residues. CDR1 is SGDLS, CDR2 YYNGEE, per germline. CDR3 DNA: TGTGCCAGCAGCGGGAGGGGGGACAGATTGTTTGGAAACACCATATATTTT. Its protein product is CASSGRGDRLFGNTIYF.

This clone has only a few counts. V gene TRBV2 combines with J gene TRBJ1-1, with D possibly matching TRBD1 (5 bases). CDR3 length: 14 residues. V was trimmed by 8 bases and J by 1 base, leaving 14 bases between them. Germline V lookup: CDR1 SNHLY, CDR2 FYNNEI. In nucleotides, the CDR3 is TGTGCCAGCGGTAAGTGGCAGGGGAACACTGAAGCTTTCTTT. It yields the protein CASGKWQGNTEAFF. The full variable domain, with the rest looked up from reference TRBV2 and TRBJ1-1, is EPEVTQTPSHQVTQMGQEVILRCVPISNHLYFYWYRQILGQKVEFLVSFYNNEISEKSEIFDDQFSVERPDGSNFTLKIRSTKLEDSAMYFCASGKWQGNTEAFFGQGTRLTVV.

This clone was picked up many times. This specimen includes other DNA sequences encoding the same CDR3. The V call is TRBV5-1, the J call TRBJ1-2, with D unresolved. Deletions cut 2 bases from V and 0 bases from J, with 11 bases between. The V gene's germline CDR1 is SGHRS and CDR2 YFSETQ. The CDR3 is 15 residues long. This CDR3 is CASSLMSQANYGYTF. The CDR3 region has the DNA TGCGCCAGCAGCTTAATGAGTCAGGCTAACTATGGCTACACCTTC.

This rearrangement joins TRBV7-2 to TRBJ2-7, with a tentative D call TRBD1 (5 bases). The CDR3 is made up of 14 amino acids. Germline CDR1 SGHTA, CDR2 FQGNSA. Deletions cut 2 bases from V and 5 bases from J, with 13 bases between. CDR3 sequence reads: CASSLQGMGHEQYF. The CDR3 nucleotides read TGTGCCAGCAGCTTACAGGGTATGGGCCACGAGCAGTACTTC.

This clone came up a few times. The V gene is TRBV11-2, the J gene TRBJ1-2, with unresolved D. CDR3 length: 12 residues. With 5 bases removed from V and 3 bases from J, the gap between germline ends came to 7 bases. CDR1 is SGHAT, CDR2 FQNNGV, per germline. DNA of the CDR3: TGTGCCAGCAGCCAAAACGACTATGGCTACACCTTC. It translates to CASSQNDYGYTF.

The chain recombines TRBV10-3 with TRBJ1-3, with D perhaps TRBD1 (5 bases). This CDR3 has 14 amino acids. V gave up 5 bases and J gave up 0 bases, with 8 bases separating them. CDR1 is ENHRY, CDR2 SYGVKD, per germline. Written as DNA, the CDR3 is TGTGCCATCAGTACAGGTTTCTCTGGAAACACCATATATTTT. This translates into CAISTGFSGNTIYF.

This clone was seen ten or more times. J is TRBJ2-5 and V is TRBV9; D is perhaps TRBD1 (7 bases). V shed 3 bases and J shed 5 bases, with 17 bases lying between them. CDR1 and CDR2 (germline): SGDLS, YYNGEE. The CDR3 contains 15 residues. CDR3 amino acids: CASSDGGGVGETQYF. CDR3 nucleotides: TGTGCCAGCAGCGATGGAGGGGGCGTAGGGGAGACCCAGTACTTC.

In regard to this clone: Being one base from a much bigger clone, this may be a read error. Within the sample, other DNA sequences also encode this same CDR3. The rearrangement joins TRBV2 to TRBJ2-5; D is tentatively TRBD1 or TRBD2 (5 bases each). The CDR3 loop spans 14 amino acids. The V gene lost 4 bases and the J gene lost 11 bases, with 20 bases spanning the gap. Looked up from germline, CDR1 is SNHLY and CDR2 is FYNNEI. The CDR3: CASSVEDNSYEQYF. The CDR3, as DNA: TGTGCCAGCAGTGTGGAGGACAACTCCTACGAACAGTACTTC.

The V call is TRBV27, the J call TRBJ2-7, with TRBD2 matching 7 bases. Germline-derived CDR1 and CDR2 are MNHEY and SMNVEV (reference sequence). V gave up 7 bases and J gave up 0 bases; unmatched junction bases: 12. The CDR3 totals 16 residues. This CDR3 is CASNSHQGGSSYEQYF. CDR3 nucleotide sequence: TGTGCCAGCAATTCACACCAGGGCGGGAGCTCCTACGAGCAGTACTTC.

This clone showed up many times. The rearrangement links TRBV30 to TRBJ1-4, with TRBD1 matching over 7 bases. The V gene end was trimmed by 0 bases and the J gene end by 5 bases; junction bases not matched to a gene: 3. The CDR3 runs 14 residues. Germline loops: CDR1 GTSNPN, CDR2 SVGIG (reference sequence). The CDR3 DNA follows: TGTGCCTGGAGTGTACTGACAGGGAATGAAAAACTGTTTTTT. Protein product: CAWSVLTGNEKLFF.

This clone was observed at least ten times. The rearrangement joins TRBV7-2 to TRBJ1-2, with D unclear. The V end was cut by 1 base, the J end by 5 bases, with 8 bases between. Germline V lookup: CDR1 SGHTA, CDR2 FQGNSA. The CDR3 spans 13 residues. The CDR3 is CASSLDGDYGYTF. The CDR3 nucleotides are TGTGCCAGCAGCTTAGACGGAGATTATGGCTACACCTTC.